The 12 T cell receptor beta chains presented below share a single source sample, sequenced in a study of shared clonotypes between healthy human individuals. Clones were sequenced by immunoSEQ multiplex PCR, and TCRdb holds only the in-frame ones, with some missing. The sample shows 2 million to 2.5 million clones, less than 95% of them seen only once. The sequencing input was naive CD4+ T cells from PBMCs. Subset denoted: CD45RA+ positively selected. The source is a man aged 18 to 30 in good health. Some clones in this sample may be carry-over from other donors' samples.

The chain links TRBV11-2 to TRBJ1-2; TRBD1 agrees at 7 bases. The germline gives CDR1 SGHAT, CDR2 FQNNGV. The CDR3 is made up of 14 amino acids. Trimming took 5 bases from V and 4 from J; bases not matched to a gene: 7. The CDR3 bases are TGTGCCAGCAGCCCGGACAGGTCCACCTATGGCTACACCTTC. It encodes CASSPDRSTYGYTF.

This chain connects TRBV18 to TRBJ2-3; D might be TRBD1 or TRBD2, each matching 5 bases. From germline, CDR1 is KGHSH and CDR2 LQKENI. The CDR3 spans 16 residues. Deletions cut 3 bases from V and 4 bases from J, with 17 bases between. CDR3 bases: TGTGCCAGCTCACCCCGGTTGGGGGATTACTCAGATACGCAGTATTTT. It codes for CASSPRLGDYSDTQYF.

The chain links TRBV28 to TRBJ1-2; the D gene is possibly TRBD1 (5 bases). The CDR3 extends over 15 amino acids. V was cut by 6 bases and J by 7 bases, with 21 bases left in between. The germline V gene has CDR1 MDHEN and CDR2 SYDVKM. The CDR3 DNA follows: TGTGCCAGCAGAACTACCCCCGGGACCGCTAGTGGCTACACCTTC. It specifies CASRTTPGTASGYTF.

The chain links TRBV2 to TRBJ2-1; 11 nucleotides match TRBD1. Trimming at V came to 7 bases and at J to 5 bases, leaving 4 bases not matched to a gene. Per germline, CDR1 SNHLY and CDR2 FYNNEI. The CDR3 contains 14 residues. CDR3: CASIRDRGNNEQFF. The CDR3 nucleotides are TGTGCCAGCATACGGGACAGGGGGAACAATGAGCAGTTCTTC.

The V call is TRBV30, the J call TRBJ1-3, with 8 bases matching TRBD1. Trimming cost V 2 bases and J 0 bases; bases outside gene matches: 6. The length of the CDR3 is 16 residues. The germline V gene has CDR1 GTSNPN and CDR2 SVGIG (reference sequence). The CDR3 DNA follows: TGTGCCTGGAGTCCAGGACAGGGAAGCTCTGGAAACACCATATATTTT. Translating it yields CAWSPGQGSSGNTIYF.

The chain is built from TRBV30 and TRBJ2-1; a possible D gene is TRBD2 (5 bases). CDR1 and CDR2 from the germline V gene are GTSNPN and SVGIG (reference sequence). V lost 8 bases and J 3 bases, leaving 8 bases between the germline ends. The CDR3 is made up of 11 amino acids. DNA of the CDR3: TGTGCCCGGGATCTCTACAATGAGCAGTTCTTC. It specifies CARDLYNEQFF.

The chain employs TRBV7-2 and TRBJ2-5; D is uncertain. V was cut by 1 base and J by 5 bases, with 14 bases left in between. The CDR3 contains 15 residues. Germline CDR1 reads SGHTA; CDR2 reads FQGNSA. The CDR3 DNA reads as TGTGCCAGCAGCTTAGGCGGCTACCTGGTGGAGACCCAGTACTTC. Amino acid sequence: CASSLGGYLVETQYF.

The chain uses TRBV7-9 and TRBJ2-1, with 7 bases fitting TRBD2. The CDR3 loop spans 16 amino acids. Trimming removed 5 bases from V and 2 bases from J; junction bases left unmatched: 9. The germline V gene has CDR1 SEHNR and CDR2 FQNEAQ (reference sequence). CDR3 in amino acids: CASSPVERGTYNEQFF. In DNA, the CDR3 is TGTGCCAGCAGCCCGGTCGAGCGGGGTACCTACAATGAGCAGTTCTTC.

This chain links TRBV15 with TRBJ2-1, with D uncertain. The germline V and J ends were trimmed by 6 bases and 2 bases, with 2 bases remaining between them. The CDR3 length is 11 residues. CDR1 and CDR2 (germline): LNHNV, YYDKDF (reference sequence). CDR3 sequence: CATRTYNEQFF. The CDR3 region has the DNA TGTGCCACCAGGACCTACAATGAGCAGTTCTTC.

This clone was found a few times. The chain links TRBV28 to TRBJ2-1; 8 positions agree with TRBD2. V was pared by 5 bases and J by 2 bases, with 5 bases of the junction left unmatched. The CDR3 runs to 15 residues. The germline V gene encodes CDR1 MDHEN and CDR2 SYDVKM. This chain's CDR3 is CASSPAREAYNEQFF. Written as DNA, the CDR3 is TGTGCCAGCAGTCCAGCGCGGGAGGCCTACAATGAGCAGTTCTTC.

The genes are TRBV9 and TRBJ1-2, with TRBD1 as a possible D gene (5 bases). Between the trimmed V and J ends, which lost 0 bases and 7 bases, there was a span of 10 bases. The germline CDR1 and CDR2 sequences are SGDLS and YYNGEE. CDR3 length: 13 amino acids. CDR3 sequence: CASSVDGGAGYTF. The CDR3 DNA follows: TGTGCCAGCAGCGTAGACGGGGGAGCTGGCTACACCTTC.

V and J are TRBV4-1 and TRBJ2-7; 9 positions agree with TRBD1. The CDR3 consists of 15 residues. Germline CDR1 reads MGHRA; CDR2 reads YSYEKL. With V trimmed by 0 bases and J by 6 bases, 6 bases remained unmatched. This CDR3 is CASSQDGTGSLEQYF. In nucleotides, the CDR3 is TGCGCCAGCAGCCAAGACGGGACAGGGAGTCTCGAGCAGTACTTC.